Many counts were recorded for the clone carrying this T cell receptor (beta chain). Its antigen is unidentified. All of the isolated RNA was reverse transcribed, so expressed TCRB transcripts were sequenced. Assay: immunoSEQ multiplex PCR; the TCRdb copy retains only in-frame clones and omits some. The sample lists roughly 400,000 clones, around 9.6% occurring once. Germline CDR1 is MDHEN and CDR2 is SYDVKM. The CDR3 covers 13 residues. Trimming left V 10 bases short and J 11 bases short, with 18 bases between. This sample is part of a study of beta chain features in type 1 diabetes. Study-wide background: Patients were similar to healthy donors in age and gender (as well as in cell yields).

Study findings and constraints: The naive, central memory and Treg TCRB repertoires looked more alike in patients than they did in healthy donors. The study found moderately but significantly shorter TCRB CDR3s in all four CD4+ subsets of Type 1 diabetes patients.

What was sequenced was central memory CD4+ T cells from blood. The chain carries TRBV28 and TRBJ2-6; tentatively, D is TRBD1 or TRBD2 (7 bases each). This clonotype was obtained from a man in his thirties or forties with type 1 diabetes. The CDR3 coding sequence is TGTGCCACCAGGGGGGGGCCCTTAGACGTCCTGACTTTC. It translates to CATRGGPLDVLTF.